This T cell receptor (beta chain) emerged from a study of OX40 agonist ivuxolimab in advanced cancers. Study-level results: Expansion of clones was among the lowest in partial responders at 0.1-3.0 mg/kg. Low normalized T-cell clonal expansion also characterized some of the nonresponders.

Germline CDR1 is SQVTM and CDR2 is ANQGSEA. The V end lost 4 bases, the J end lost 5 bases, and 11 bases lay between the germline ends. The length of the CDR3 is 12 residues. Of note for this clone: Its target is not known.

TCRdb's table, derived via immunoSEQ multiplex PCR, lists solely in-frame clones and lacks some. Of about 38,000 clones in the sample, about 80% are singletons; the top ten hold 12%. This clonotype was obtained from an adult with an advanced solid tumor such as melanoma, head and neck, liver or kidney cancer. The gene calls are TRBV29-1 and TRBJ1-1; no firm D call. The sample in question was CD4+ or CD8+ T cells sorted from blood, obtained in a trial of the OX40 agonist ivuxolimab. For the CDR3, the DNA is TGCAGCGTTGCGACCTTTTGGACTGAAGCTTTCTTT. Its protein product is CSVATFWTEAFF.